The rows below give T cell receptor beta chains drawn from one sample of a study of cytomegalovirus exposure and HLA in healthy donors. Some clones are missing from TCRdb's copy, which holds only in-frame ones; the method was immunoSEQ multiplex PCR. There are some 140,000 clones in the sample; around 86% occur only once, and around 7.8% lies in the top ten. The sequenced material came from PBMCs. Every receptor here comes from a woman between 50 and 59 years old in good health and CMV-seropositive. Each CDR3 is given with its conserved first and last residue.

TRBV5-1 CASSHNGIWDYGYTF
TRBV18 CASSPTGQGLLRGYTF
TRBV7-9 CASSFATSGGLDEQFF
TRBV4-1 CASSRTGTSGYNEQFF
TRBV28 CASSPDRGYNEQFF
TRBV13 CASSAVGQPVGAFF
TRBV5-6 CAREGEGGQPQHF
TRBV9 CASSASGGNYGYTF
TRBV4-2 CASSQDRKGANYGYTF
TRBV9 CASSIPSATGGENIQYF
TRBV5-5 CASSSGQGYSRGELFF
TRBV5-1 CASSWAGQLINYGYTF
TRBV5-5 CASSFQTGTDSGANVLTF
TRBV7-6 CASSAGTSSSTGELFF
TRBV5-1 CASSLEAGEIGYTF
TRBV27 CASSWTQNQPQHF
TRBV19 CASSTTGDQPQHF
TRBV7-9 CASSLGTSGIVQYF
TRBV5-1 CASRRTGGADTQYF
TRBV6-6 CASSYGTGPYEQYF
TRBV11-1 CASQGQGIDEQFF
TRBV28 CASSLRRSSYNEQFF
TRBV9 CASSASSYNSPLHF
TRBV9 CASSSRLAGGTDTQYF
TRBV18 CASSPTGTGASGYGYTF
TRBV13 CASSLGFNNQPQHF
TRBV5-4 CASSPRTFSGANVLTF
TRBV7-9 CASSFSRGATDTQYF
TRBV20-1 CSAGGWLEQFF
TRBV7-8 CASSSQGGEQFF
TRBV10-3 CAISAGITSGNTIYF
TRBV30 CAWSIQQGLISDTQYF
TRBV28 CASSIRTGGIQPQHF
TRBV7-2 CASSLDVGTGNHEQYF
TRBV9 CASSVLRGGTSYNEQFF
TRBV19 CASTDRVQPQHF
TRBV6-1 CASSTAGMLDYEQYF
TRBV15 CATSGGGGGADTQYF
TRBV7-9 CASSPQGATEAFF
TRBV5-1 CASSRGNTEAFF
TRBV4-3 CASSRQGSSYEQYF
TRBV30 CAWSWENSNQPQHF
TRBV27 CASSFSGGDTEAFF
TRBV7-9 CASSLGDFSAGGYTF
TRBV7-9 CASSWRPGQGRAGANVLTF
TRBV12-5 CASGLGRGLSTDTQYF
TRBV15 CATSRDRGGLAFHEQFF
TRBV5-1 CASSLGGQGAGANVLTF
TRBV18 CASSPDRGLTSGYTF
TRBV10-1 CASSEGQYYGYTF
TRBV27 CASSLYRGRGAYSNQPQHF
TRBV19 CASSVSGTRNEQFF
TRBV28 CASSLGDGGSGQPQHF
TRBV5-6 CASSADRGRTGELFF
TRBV6-4 CASSPDSGATQYF
TRBV5-1 CASSLFPPPYRDRGPGTYEQYF